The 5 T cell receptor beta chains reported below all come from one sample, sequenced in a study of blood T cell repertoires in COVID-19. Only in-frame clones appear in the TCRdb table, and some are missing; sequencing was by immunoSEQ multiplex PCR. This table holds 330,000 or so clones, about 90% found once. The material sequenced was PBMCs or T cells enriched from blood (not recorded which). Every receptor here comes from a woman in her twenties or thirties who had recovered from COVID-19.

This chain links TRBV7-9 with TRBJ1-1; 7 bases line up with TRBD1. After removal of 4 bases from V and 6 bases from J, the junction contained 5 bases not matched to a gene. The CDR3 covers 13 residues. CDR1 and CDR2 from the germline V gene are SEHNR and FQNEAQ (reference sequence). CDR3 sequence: CASSSDRDPEAFF. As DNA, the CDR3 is TGTGCCAGCAGCTCCGACAGGGATCCTGAAGCTTTCTTT.

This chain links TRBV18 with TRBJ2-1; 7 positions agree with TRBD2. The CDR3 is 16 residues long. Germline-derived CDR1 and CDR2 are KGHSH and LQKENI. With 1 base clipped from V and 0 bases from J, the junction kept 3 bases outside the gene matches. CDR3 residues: CASSPLLANSYNEQFF. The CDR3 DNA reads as TGTGCCAGCTCACCACTACTAGCGAACTCCTACAATGAGCAGTTCTTC. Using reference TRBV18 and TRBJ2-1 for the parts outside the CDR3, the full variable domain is NAGVMQNPRHLVRRRGQEARLRCSPMKGHSHVYWYRQLPEEGLKFMVYLQKENIIDESGMPKERFSAEFPKEGPSILRIQQVVRGDSAAYFCASSPLLANSYNEQFFGPGTRLTVL.

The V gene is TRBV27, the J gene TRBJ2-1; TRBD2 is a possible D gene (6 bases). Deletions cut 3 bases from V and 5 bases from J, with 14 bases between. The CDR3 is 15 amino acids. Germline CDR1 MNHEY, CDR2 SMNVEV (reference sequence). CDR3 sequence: CASSFGGTGDNEQFF. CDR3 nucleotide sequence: TGTGCCAGCAGTTTCGGGGGTACTGGGGACAATGAGCAGTTCTTC.

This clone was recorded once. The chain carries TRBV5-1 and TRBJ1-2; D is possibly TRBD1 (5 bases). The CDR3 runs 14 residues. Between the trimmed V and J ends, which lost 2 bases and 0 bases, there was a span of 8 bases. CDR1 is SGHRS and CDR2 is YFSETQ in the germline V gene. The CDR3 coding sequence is TGCGCCAGCAGCTTTGACAGCCCTAACTATGGCTACACCTTC. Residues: CASSFDSPNYGYTF.

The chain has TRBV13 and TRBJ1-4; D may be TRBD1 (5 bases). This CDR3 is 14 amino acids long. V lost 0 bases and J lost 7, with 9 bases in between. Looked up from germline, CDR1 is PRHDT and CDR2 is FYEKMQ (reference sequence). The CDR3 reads CASSLGQGTEKLFF. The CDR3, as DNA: TGTGCCAGCAGCTTAGGGCAGGGTACTGAAAAACTGTTTTTT. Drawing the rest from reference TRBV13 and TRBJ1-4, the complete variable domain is AAGVIQSPRHLIKEKRETATLKCYPIPRHDTVYWYQQGPGQDPQFLISFYEKMQSDKGSIPDRFSAQQFSDYHSELNMSSLELGDSALYFCASSLGQGTEKLFFGSGTQLSVL.